These T cell receptor beta chains were read from a single sample in a study of beta chain features in type 1 diabetes. Produced via immunoSEQ multiplex PCR; TCRdb's table is partial and in-frame only. The table records more than 300,000 clones, around a tenth of them present only once. Sequencing was done on a sample of central memory CD4+ T cells from blood. Receptors were obtained from a man aged 25 to 45 with type 1 diabetes. The CDR3 runs from the conserved cysteine through the conserved F or W. A D gene is named only where the DNA matches it firmly. Clone size appears in some rows only: once, few, many, or a class for an expanded clone.

>TRBD2|TRBV11-2|.|TRBJ2-1
TGTGCCAGCAGCTTGAGGACTAGCGGAGCGGGGTTCGATGAGCAGTTCTTC
CASSLRTSGAGFDEQFF
>.|TRBV11-2|.|TRBJ2-3
TGTGCCAGCAGCTTAGTGGCAGGCCTCAGCACAGATACGCAGTATTTT
CASSLVAGLSTDTQYF
>.|TRBV5-4|.|TRBJ2-7
TGTGCCAGCAGCCAAGTTGGGGGGCTCCCCTACGAGCAGTACTTC
CASSQVGGLPYEQYF
>.|TRBV29-1|.|TRBJ2-5
TGCAGCGTAGTACAGGGAGGGGAGACCCAGTACTTC
CSVVQGGETQYF
>TRBD2|TRBV7-8|.|TRBJ2-7
TGTGCCAGCAGCGTACGGGAGGACTCCTACGAGCAGTACTTC
CASSVREDSYEQYF
>TRBD2|TRBV9|few|TRBJ2-1
TGTGCCAGCAGCGTAGTAGCGGGATTAAACAATGAGCAGTTCTTC
CASSVVAGLNNEQFF
>.|TRBV2|few|TRBJ1-5
TGTGCCAGCAGTGATCACAGGGAGGATCAGCCCCAGCATTTT
CASSDHREDQPQHF
>.|TRBV11-2|few|TRBJ1-1
TGTGCCAGCAGCATAGAGAACACTGAAGCTTTCTTT
CASSIENTEAFF
>TRBD1|TRBV11-3|many|TRBJ2-3
TGTGCCAGCAGCCCAAGACAGGGAAGGACAGATACGCAGTATTTT
CASSPRQGRTDTQYF
>.|TRBV5-4|few|TRBJ2-1
TGTGCCAGCAGCCAAGATTACCATGAGCAGTTCTTC
CASSQDYHEQFF
>TRBD1|TRBV7-7|few|TRBJ2-2
TGTGCTAGCAGCTTGTCCTCCGGGACAGGGGACACCGGGGAGCTGTTTTTT
CASSLSSGTGDTGELFF
>.|TRBV4-1|.|TRBJ2-2
TGCGCCAGCAGCCAAGCCGGTACGGCAGGGGAGCTGTTTTTT
CASSQAGTAGELFF
>TRBD2|TRBV7-3|few|TRBJ2-3
TGTGCCAGCAGCTTCAGTTCGGCTAGCGGGGACACAGATACGCAGTATTTT
CASSFSSASGDTDTQYF
>TRBD2|TRBV4-3|few|TRBJ2-7
TGCGCCAGCAGCCAAGAGGGACTAGCGGGAGTTAGTGAGCAGTACTTC
CASSQEGLAGVSEQYF
>.|TRBV5-5|many|TRBJ1-5
TGTGCCAGCAGCTTTGGCAGCAGCAATCAGCCCCAGCATTTT
CASSFGSSNQPQHF
>TRBD1|TRBV5-1|.|TRBJ1-4
TGCGCCAGCAGCTTCCAGGGGGGAGATAATGAAAAACTGTTTTTT
CASSFQGGDNEKLFF
>TRBD1|TRBV18|few|TRBJ1-1
TGTGCCAGCTCACGGACAGGGCCGAACACTGAAGCTTTCTTT
CASSRTGPNTEAFF
>.|TRBV5-4|.|TRBJ2-5
TGTGCCAGCAGCCCGGACTGGGCGCAAGAGACCCAGTACTTC
CASSPDWAQETQYF
>.|TRBV5-1|.|TRBJ2-3
TGCGCCAGCAGCCATGACAGTAGCACAGATACGCAGTATTTT
CASSHDSSTDTQYF
>.|TRBV13|.|TRBJ2-7
TGTGCCAGCAGCAGAGGACAGCTCTACGAGCAGTACTTC
CASSRGQLYEQYF
>.|TRBV9|.|TRBJ2-5
TGTGCCAGCAGCGCGGACTCCCTGGGGACCCAGTACTTC
CASSADSLGTQYF
>TRBD1|TRBV7-3|few|TRBJ1-5
TGTGCCAGCAGCCCTGGGACAGGGCTTAATCAGCCCCAGCATTTT
CASSPGTGLNQPQHF
>.|TRBV4-2|many|TRBJ2-5
TGTGCCAGCAGCCAAGGAGCGCAAGAGACCCAGTACTTC
CASSQGAQETQYF
>.|TRBV14|few|TRBJ2-5
TGTGCCAGCAGCATGGGGGTTGGAGAGACCCAGTACTTC
CASSMGVGETQYF
>TRBD1|TRBV4-1|.|TRBJ1-5
TGCGCCAGCAGCCAAGATCCGCAGGTGGACAGGGGGGTGCATTTT
CASSQDPQVDRGVHF
>.|TRBV19|many|TRBJ1-5
TGTGCCAGTAGTATCCCCCACAATCAGCCCCAGCATTTT
CASSIPHNQPQHF
>.|TRBV29-1|.|TRBJ2-7
TGCAGCGTTGAAGGGCAGACCTACGAGCAGTACTTC
CSVEGQTYEQYF
>TRBD1|TRBV18|.|TRBJ2-5
TGTGCCAGCTCACCACCTGGCAGGGGGCCCCAAGAGACCCAGTACTTC
CASSPPGRGPQETQYF
>TRBD2|TRBV9|.|TRBJ2-3
TGTGCCAGCAGCGTAGTTTCTAGCGGGAACACAGATACGCAGTATTTT
CASSVVSSGNTDTQYF
>TRBD1|TRBV6-1|.|TRBJ1-4
TGTGCCAGCACCAGGGACAGCCTTAATGAAAAACTGTTTTTT
CASTRDSLNEKLFF
>TRBD2|TRBV4-2|.|TRBJ2-4
TGTGCCAGCAGCCAAGAGCTAGCGGGAGGGCCTTCCAAAAACATTCAGTACTTC
CASSQELAGGPSKNIQYF
>.|TRBV27|few|TRBJ1-5
TGTGCCAGCAGTCGGGAGAATAGCAATCAGCCCCAGCATTTT
CASSRENSNQPQHF
>TRBD2|TRBV10-1|few|TRBJ2-1
TGCGCCAGCGGGACTAGCGGGAGTGGTCGCAATGAGCAGTTCTTC
CASGTSGSGRNEQFF
>.|TRBV28|.|TRBJ2-1
TGTGCCACTCATAAGTGGCATGAGCAGTTCTTC
CATHKWHEQFF
>.|TRBV18|.|TRBJ1-5
TGTGCCAGCTCAAGGGACAAAGATACGCCCCAGCATTTT
CASSRDKDTPQHF
>TRBD1|TRBV28|few|TRBJ2-7
TGTGCCAGCAGTTCGGGCCCTCGGACAGGGGGGGCGAGGGAGCAGTACTTC
CASSSGPRTGGAREQYF
>.|TRBV27|few|TRBJ2-2
TGTGCCAGCACCCTTGGGGGAGGAAGGTACACCGGGGAGCTGTTTTTT
CASTLGGGRYTGELFF
>.|TRBV6-1|.|TRBJ2-7
TGTGCCAGCAGTGAAGTCGGCCCCCCGGCTACAGGCGAGCAGTACTTC
CASSEVGPPATGEQYF
>.|TRBV6-1|.|TRBJ2-2
TGTGCCAGCAGTGAATGGGAGGACGGGGAGCTGTTTTTT
CASSEWEDGELFF
>.|TRBV11-2|.|TRBJ1-3
TGTGCCAGCAGCTCTACACAGGGCTCTGGAAACACCATATATTTT
CASSSTQGSGNTIYF
>.|TRBV7-9|few|TRBJ2-7
TGTGCCAGCAGACGAGGGGGGGCATCGAGTAACGAGCAGTACTTC
CASRRGGASSNEQYF
>TRBD2|TRBV19|many|TRBJ2-4
TGTGCCAGTAGTATATCCCGGACTAGCAACATTCAGTACTTC
CASSISRTSNIQYF
>TRBD1|TRBV6-5|.|TRBJ1-1
TGTGCCAGCAGATGGGACAGGTGGAAAAACACTGAAGCTTTCTTT
CASRWDRWKNTEAFF
>.|TRBV11-3|.|TRBJ1-2
TGTGCCAGCAGCTTAGAGAGCGGCTATGGCTACACCTTC
CASSLESGYGYTF
>TRBD2|TRBV5-4|many|TRBJ2-1
TGTGCCAGCAGTTCAGCGGGAGGGCCGGACAATGAGCAGTTCTTC
CASSSAGGPDNEQFF
>TRBD2|TRBV4-3|.|TRBJ2-7
TGCGCCAGCAGCTCAAGAACGGCGGGAGCTGGATCCTACGAGCAGTACTTC
CASSSRTAGAGSYEQYF
>TRBD2|TRBV2|many|TRBJ2-7
TGTGCCAGCAGTGGGGGGAGCGGGAGGTCCGAGCAGTACTTC
CASSGGSGRSEQYF
>.|TRBV7-9|many|TRBJ1-5
TGTGCCAGCAGCTTATCATCGGATCAGCCCCAGCATTTT
CASSLSSDQPQHF
>.|TRBV7-9|many|TRBJ1-5
TGTGCCAGCAGCTCCAGGGGTGAGGGCCAGCCCCAGCATTTT
CASSSRGEGQPQHF
>.|TRBV5-1|few|TRBJ2-5
TGCGCCAGCAGCTTGCTCGCGGGGAAGGCCCAAGAGACCCAGTACTTC
CASSLLAGKAQETQYF